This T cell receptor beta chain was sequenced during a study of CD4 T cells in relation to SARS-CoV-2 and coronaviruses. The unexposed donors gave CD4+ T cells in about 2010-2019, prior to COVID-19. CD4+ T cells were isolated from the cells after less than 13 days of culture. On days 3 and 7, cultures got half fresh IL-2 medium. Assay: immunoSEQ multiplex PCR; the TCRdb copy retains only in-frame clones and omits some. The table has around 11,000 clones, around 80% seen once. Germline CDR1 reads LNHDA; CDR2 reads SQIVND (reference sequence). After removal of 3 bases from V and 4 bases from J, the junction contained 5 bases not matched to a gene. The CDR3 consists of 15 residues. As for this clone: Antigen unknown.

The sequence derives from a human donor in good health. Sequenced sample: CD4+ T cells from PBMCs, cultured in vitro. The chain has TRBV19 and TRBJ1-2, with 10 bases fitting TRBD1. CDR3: CASSMGTGVVYGYTF. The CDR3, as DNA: TGTGCCAGTAGTATGGGGACAGGGGTCGTCTATGGCTACACCTTC.